These 26 T cell receptor beta chains were sequenced from one sample in a study of shared clonotypes between healthy human individuals. The data were produced by immunoSEQ multiplex PCR, yet TCRdb's version contains in-frame clones alone and is incomplete. The sample gives about 1,500,000 clones, around 97% of which show up once; more than 0.9% is in the top ten. Sequences were obtained from naive CD4+ T cells sorted from blood. Subset specified: CD45RA+ positively selected. Source of these receptors: a man aged 25-45 years in good health.

The genes are TRBV28 and TRBJ2-1; D is perhaps TRBD1 (6 bases). Germline CDR1 reads MDHEN; CDR2 reads SYDVKM. This CDR3 contains 14 residues. V shed 6 bases and J shed 0 bases, with 9 bases lying between them. The CDR3 nucleotides are TGTGCCAGCAGGCAGGGGAACTCCTACAATGAGCAGTTCTTC. Translated, it gives CASRQGNSYNEQFF.

The rearrangement links TRBV30 to TRBJ1-1; possible D gene TRBD1, 6 bases. Germline V gene sequence: CDR1 GTSNPN, CDR2 SVGIG (reference sequence). The CDR3 sequence is 15 residues long. Deletions cut 6 bases from V and 4 bases from J, with 21 bases between. The CDR3 loop is CACTTSGGWSTEAFF. In nucleotides, the CDR3 is TGTGCCTGTACTACTTCCGGGGGCTGGAGCACTGAAGCTTTCTTT.

The rearrangement uses TRBV5-1 and TRBJ1-3; no firm D call. V lost 3 bases, J lost 9 bases, and 13 bases lay in between. There are 13 residues in the CDR3. The V gene's germline CDR1 is SGHRS and CDR2 YFSETQ. The CDR3 is CASSYPESGTIYF. The CDR3 DNA sequence: TGCGCCAGCAGCTACCCGGAGAGCGGCACCATATATTTT.

The chain is built from TRBV28 and TRBJ1-1; 8 bases line up with TRBD1. After removal of 2 bases from V and 5 bases from J, the junction contained 4 bases not matched to a gene. In germline, CDR1 is MDHEN, CDR2 SYDVKM. The CDR3 has 14 amino acids. The CDR3 DNA reads as TGTGCCAGCAGTTTACTGGACAGGGCGACTGAAGCTTTCTTT. The encoded protein is CASSLLDRATEAFF.

The chain links TRBV5-1 to TRBJ2-3; 11 bases match TRBD2. The germline gives CDR1 SGHRS, CDR2 YFSETQ. V lost 2 bases and J lost 1; bases outside the gene matches: 9. The CDR3 consists of 18 residues. This CDR3 reads CASSFPLAGGLGTDTQYF. The CDR3 DNA sequence: TGCGCCAGCAGCTTTCCCCTAGCGGGAGGTTTGGGCACAGATACGCAGTATTTT.

The genes are TRBV5-1 and TRBJ2-5, with 14 bases matching TRBD2. After removal of 2 bases from V and 4 bases from J, the junction contained 7 bases not matched to a gene. The CDR3 has 17 residues. Germline assignment: CDR1 SGHRS and CDR2 YFSETQ. The CDR3: CASSLGTSGSMRETQYF. The CDR3 DNA reads TGCGCCAGCAGCTTAGGGACTAGCGGGAGCATGAGAGAGACCCAGTACTTC.

A few counts support this clone. V usage is TRBV27 and J usage is TRBJ1-2; no clear D gene. The CDR3 totals 13 residues. Looked up from germline, CDR1 is MNHEY and CDR2 is SMNVEV (reference sequence). V was pared by 7 bases and J by 4 bases, with 13 bases between. CDR3 coding DNA: TGTGCCAGCACCCACACGGGTACCTATGGCTACACCTTC. Translation gives CASTHTGTYGYTF.

V and J are TRBV11-3 and TRBJ2-6; D is uncertain. CDR1 and CDR2 from the germline V gene are SGHNT and YENEEA. The CDR3 has 13 residues. Trimming took off 4 bases at V and 6 bases at J, with 7 bases between the two ends. The CDR3 DNA is TGTGCCAGCAGCTCTCAAGAGGCCAACGTCCTGACTTTC. It is translated as CASSSQEANVLTF.

The chain combines TRBV2 with TRBJ2-4; D remains ambiguous. This CDR3 has 16 amino acids. CDR1 and CDR2 from the germline V gene are SNHLY and FYNNEI. V was pared by 1 base and J by 3 bases, with 13 bases between. This CDR3 is CASSEVDKRDKNIQYF. In DNA, the CDR3 is TGTGCCAGCAGTGAAGTAGACAAAAGGGACAAAAACATTCAGTACTTC.

The J gene is TRBJ2-2, the V gene TRBV18; TRBD1 matches 10 bases. This CDR3 is 14 amino acids long. Germline V gives CDR1 KGHSH, CDR2 LQKENI. V lost 7 bases, J lost 6 bases, and 5 bases stayed unmatched. Written as DNA, the CDR3 is TGTGCCAGCTGGCCGGGACAGGGGTCCGGGGAGCTGTTTTTT. Residues: CASWPGQGSGELFF.

The rearrangement uses TRBV19 and TRBJ2-1; D ambiguous. Looked up from germline, CDR1 is LNHDA and CDR2 is SQIVND (reference sequence). This CDR3 contains 17 residues. The V end was cut by 2 bases, the J end by 1 base, with 15 bases between. Written as DNA, the CDR3 is TGTGCCAGTAGTATAAGGGTGGGATCTTGGTCCTACAATGAGCAGTTCTTC. This gives the protein CASSIRVGSWSYNEQFF.

This sequence joins TRBV7-2 and TRBJ2-1, with 14 bases identical to TRBD2. The CDR3 contains 16 residues. Germline V gives CDR1 SGHTA, CDR2 FQGNSA. Trimming took 5 bases from V and 8 from J; bases not matched to a gene: 8. CDR3 amino acids: CASSLTSGRAGYEQFF. DNA for the CDR3: TGTGCCAGCAGCCTGACTAGCGGGAGGGCCGGGTATGAGCAGTTCTTC.

J is TRBJ1-3 and V is TRBV15; D not resolved. Germline V gene lookup returns CDR1 LNHNV and CDR2 YYDKDF (reference sequence). Trimming pared 1 base from V and 0 bases from J, leaving 13 bases between. The CDR3 is made up of 17 amino acids. The CDR3 is CATSRGEVAHSGNTIYF. CDR3 nucleotide sequence: TGTGCCACCAGCAGAGGGGAGGTTGCGCACTCTGGAAACACCATATATTTT.

This rearrangement joins TRBV2 to TRBJ1-4, with D uncertain. Germline V gives CDR1 SNHLY, CDR2 FYNNEI. The CDR3 runs to 16 residues. The ends were cut back, 6 bases at V and 4 bases at J, with 18 bases in the middle. For the CDR3, the DNA is TGTGCCAGCAGAGATAAACCGGAGACTAATAATGAAAAACTGTTTTTT. Translating it yields CASRDKPETNNEKLFF.

The chain has TRBV5-1 and TRBJ2-3, with D perhaps TRBD2 (6 bases). The V gene's germline CDR1 is SGHRS and CDR2 YFSETQ. Deletions cut 3 bases from V and 0 bases from J, with 14 bases between. CDR3 length: 16 amino acids. CDR3 bases: TGCGCCAGCAGCTCCCCCGGAGGGGATAGCACAGATACGCAGTATTTT. Protein: CASSSPGGDSTDTQYF.

V usage is TRBV9 and J usage is TRBJ2-5; TRBD1 might be the D (6 bases). Germline CDR1 SGDLS, CDR2 YYNGEE. The CDR3 runs 15 residues. The V and J ends lost 4 bases and 1 base respectively, with 14 bases between them. The CDR3 DNA follows: TGTGCCAGCAGCTTATTGGGGACAACCCAAGAGACCCAGTACTTC. Translating gives CASSLLGTTQETQYF.

This clone showed up just once. The chain recombines TRBV7-2 with TRBJ2-1; D is uncertain. V lost 5 bases, J lost 6 bases, and 11 bases lay in between. The germline V gene has CDR1 SGHTA and CDR2 FQGNSA. This CDR3 spans 13 amino acids. Written as DNA, the CDR3 is TGTGCCAGCAGCCCGCTTGTTGGCAATGAGCAGTTCTTC. It yields the protein CASSPLVGNEQFF.

This clone was detected only once. The gene calls are TRBV27 and TRBJ2-7, with 8 bases aligning to TRBD2. Per germline, CDR1 MNHEY and CDR2 SMNVEV (reference sequence). V was clipped by 2 bases and J by 4 bases; unmatched bases: 22. This CDR3 is built from 20 residues. CDR3 loop: CASSLRYKRRGLAGLYEQYF. The CDR3 nucleotides read TGTGCCAGCAGTTTACGTTATAAGCGACGAGGGCTAGCGGGTCTTTACGAGCAGTACTTC.

The chain combines TRBV5-5 with TRBJ1-4, with 7 nucleotides matching TRBD1. CDR3 length: 14 residues. Germline CDR1 is SGHKS and CDR2 is YYEKEE (reference sequence). V dropped 4 bases and J dropped 8; count of bases not matched to a gene: 8. The chain's CDR3 is CASSNRQGGEKLFF. In DNA form, the CDR3 reads TGTGCCAGCAGCAACAGACAGGGTGGCGAAAAACTGTTTTTT.

In DNA, the CDR3 is TGTGCCAGCAGCTTAGTTCCAGATACCGCCTACGAGCAGTACTTC. This translates into CASSLVPDTAYEQYF. The chain recombines TRBV7-2 with TRBJ2-7; no firm D call. Germline V gene lookup returns CDR1 SGHTA and CDR2 FQGNSA. The CDR3 has 15 amino acids. V lost 1 base and J lost 2, with 12 bases in between.

This chain connects TRBV9 to TRBJ2-3; weak D call: TRBD2 (7 bases). V was pared by 3 bases and J by 0 bases, with 14 bases between. Germline CDR1 reads SGDLS; CDR2 reads YYNGEE. The CDR3 extends over 16 amino acids. CDR3 sequence (DNA): TGTGCCAGCAGCGCGTTACAGGGAGGGAGCACAGATACGCAGTATTTT. This translates into CASSALQGGSTDTQYF.

V and J are TRBV18 and TRBJ2-1, with D hard to call. This CDR3 has 14 amino acids. CDR1 and CDR2 from the germline V gene are KGHSH and LQKENI. The V end was cut by 6 bases, the J end by 3 bases, with 12 bases between. The CDR3 DNA is TGTGCCAGCTCCCCCTCCCTTGGCTACAATGAGCAGTTCTTC. It yields the protein CASSPSLGYNEQFF.

The chain is built from TRBV28 and TRBJ2-1; D possibly corresponds to TRBD2 (6 bases). V lost 0 bases and J lost 4, with 10 bases in between. The CDR3 is made up of 15 amino acids. In germline, CDR1 is MDHEN, CDR2 SYDVKM. The CDR3 reads CASSLWGRQYNEQFF. The CDR3 region has the DNA TGTGCCAGCAGTTTATGGGGGAGGCAGTACAATGAGCAGTTCTTC.

The V call is TRBV13, the J call TRBJ2-5; no reliable D call. The CDR3 loop spans 14 amino acids. Germline V gene data show CDR1 as PRHDT and CDR2 as FYEKMQ (reference sequence). Trimming shortened V by 0 bases and J by 4 bases, and 9 bases separated the two germline ends. The CDR3 DNA reads TGTGCCAGCAGCTTAGGCCGGGTGGGAGAGACCCAGTACTTC. Translating it yields CASSLGRVGETQYF.

The gene calls are TRBV5-4 and TRBJ1-2, with D hard to call. The V end was cut by 0 bases, the J end by 0 bases, with 12 bases between. Per the germline V gene, CDR1 is SGHNT and CDR2 is YYREEE (reference sequence). CDR3 length equals 16 residues. The CDR3 loop is CASSLAGSRTNYGYTF. For the CDR3, the DNA is TGTGCCAGCAGCTTGGCCGGTAGCAGAACTAACTATGGCTACACCTTC.

The rearrangement joins TRBV5-6 to TRBJ2-7, with D perhaps being TRBD1 or TRBD2 (5 bases each). Germline V gene sequence: CDR1 SGHDT, CDR2 YYEEEE. Trimming took 0 bases from V and 4 from J, leaving 11 bases between them. This CDR3 region has 14 residues. The DNA of the CDR3 is TGTGCCAGCAGCTTGGGGGACCCTCGATACGAGCAGTACTTC. It yields the protein CASSLGDPRYEQYF. Based on the CDR3 plus reference TRBV5-6 and TRBJ2-7, the full variable domain is DAGVTQSPTHLIKTRGQQVTLRCSPKSGHDTVSWYQQALGQGPQFIFQYYEEEERQRGNFPDRFSGHQFPNYSSELNVNALLLGDSALYLCASSLGDPRYEQYFGPGTRLTVT.